This T cell receptor beta chain came from a study of T cells in localized non-small cell lung cancer. Study-wide results and limits: Within adjacent lung there appeared a median around 57 of the top 100 tumor clones. Prolonged overall survival went with higher T cell density in the blood. Uninvolved neighboring lung showed the greatest T cell clonality, exceeding tumor. Heterogeneity within the tumor remains possible, as just one region underwent sequencing.

Notes on this clone: Its antigen remains unidentified.

Clones were sequenced by immunoSEQ multiplex PCR, and TCRdb holds only the in-frame ones, with some missing. The sample holds 35,000 to 45,000 clones; approximately 81% are singletons and the top ten take roughly 6.6%. The V and J ends lost 5 bases and 3 bases respectively, with 17 bases between them. The CDR3 contains 15 residues. CDR1 is MDHEN, CDR2 SYDVKM, per germline. V is TRBV28 and J is TRBJ2-7; maybe TRBD2 (7 bases). This specimen consisted of peripheral blood mononuclear cells, obtained before any cancer treatment. The clonotype originates from a male donor aged 60 or over with stage II lung adenocarcinoma. This CDR3 reads CASSLGGGLIYEQYF. The DNA for the CDR3 is TGTGCCAGCAGTCTAGGGGGAGGGTTAATCTACGAGCAGTACTTC.